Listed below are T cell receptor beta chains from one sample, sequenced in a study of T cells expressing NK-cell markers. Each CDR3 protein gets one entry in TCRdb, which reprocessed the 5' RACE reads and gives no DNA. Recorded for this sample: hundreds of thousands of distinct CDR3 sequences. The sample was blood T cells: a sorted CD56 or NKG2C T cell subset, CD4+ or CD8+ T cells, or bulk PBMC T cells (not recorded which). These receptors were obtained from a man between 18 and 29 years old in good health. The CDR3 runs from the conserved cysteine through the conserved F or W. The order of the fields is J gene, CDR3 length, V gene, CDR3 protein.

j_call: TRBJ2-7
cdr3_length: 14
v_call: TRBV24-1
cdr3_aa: CATSDSGIGGEQYF

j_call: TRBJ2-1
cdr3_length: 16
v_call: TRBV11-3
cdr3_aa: CASSLDGSGSNNEQFF

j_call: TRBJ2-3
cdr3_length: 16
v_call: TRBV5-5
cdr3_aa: CASSLGGGSISDTQYF

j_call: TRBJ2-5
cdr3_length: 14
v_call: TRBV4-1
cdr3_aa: CASSQGPSLETQYF

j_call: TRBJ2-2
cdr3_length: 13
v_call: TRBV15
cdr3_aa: CATSRGSTGELFF

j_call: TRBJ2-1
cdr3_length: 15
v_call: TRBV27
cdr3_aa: CASLPSTFSYNEQFF

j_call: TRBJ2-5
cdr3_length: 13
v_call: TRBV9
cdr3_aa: CASSKLGQETQYF

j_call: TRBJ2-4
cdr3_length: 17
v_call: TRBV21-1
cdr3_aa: CASSQGGGPFAKNIQYF

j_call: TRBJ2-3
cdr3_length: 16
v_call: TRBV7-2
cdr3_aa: CASSFLAGGKTDTQYF

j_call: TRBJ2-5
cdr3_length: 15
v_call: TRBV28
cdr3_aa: CASSVDPSFQETQYF

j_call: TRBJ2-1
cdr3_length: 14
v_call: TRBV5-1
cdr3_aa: CASSPDSAGYEQFF

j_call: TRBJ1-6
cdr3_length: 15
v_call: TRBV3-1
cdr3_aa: CASSQDFPRNSPLHF

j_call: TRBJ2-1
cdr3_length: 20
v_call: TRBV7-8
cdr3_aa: CASSPGVRGQISRSYNEQFF

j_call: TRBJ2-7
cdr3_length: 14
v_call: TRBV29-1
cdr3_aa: CSVEDSRGLDEQYF

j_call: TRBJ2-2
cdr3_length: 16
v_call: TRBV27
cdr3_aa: CASSLLAQMGTGELFF

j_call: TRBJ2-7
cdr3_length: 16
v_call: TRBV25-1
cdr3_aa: CASSEGPSGPRGEQYF

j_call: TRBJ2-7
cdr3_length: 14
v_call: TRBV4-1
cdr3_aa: CASSQVLGGREQYF

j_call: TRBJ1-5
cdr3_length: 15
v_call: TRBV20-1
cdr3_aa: CSARTTGTVLQPQHF

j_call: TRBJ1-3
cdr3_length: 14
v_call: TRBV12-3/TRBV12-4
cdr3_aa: CASSLQTGGNTIYF

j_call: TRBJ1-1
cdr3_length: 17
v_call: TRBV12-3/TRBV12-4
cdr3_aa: CASSPLGAVASRTEAFF

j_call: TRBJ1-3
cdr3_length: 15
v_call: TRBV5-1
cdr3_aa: CASSVDGASGNTIYF

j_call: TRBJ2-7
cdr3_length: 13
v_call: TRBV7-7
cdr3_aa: CASSRDSAYEQYF

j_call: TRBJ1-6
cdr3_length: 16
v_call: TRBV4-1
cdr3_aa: CASSQESGVKYSPLHF

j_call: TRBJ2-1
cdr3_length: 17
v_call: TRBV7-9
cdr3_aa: CASSLAKAGVYNNEQFF

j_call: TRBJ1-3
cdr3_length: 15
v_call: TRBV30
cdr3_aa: CAWSENTASGNTIYF

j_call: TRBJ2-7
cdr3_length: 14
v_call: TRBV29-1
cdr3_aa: CSVADWGVRYEQYF

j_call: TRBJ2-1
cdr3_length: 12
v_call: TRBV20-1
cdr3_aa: CSARGLVEGQFF

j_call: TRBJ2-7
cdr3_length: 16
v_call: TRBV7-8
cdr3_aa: CASSPIPGVTSYEQYF

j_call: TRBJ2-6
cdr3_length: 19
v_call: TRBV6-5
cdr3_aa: CASSYADRWSSSGANVLTF

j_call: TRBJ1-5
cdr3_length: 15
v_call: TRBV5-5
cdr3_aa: CASSSTSTEIMPQHF

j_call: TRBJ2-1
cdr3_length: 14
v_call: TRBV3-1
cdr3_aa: CASSQDVRYNEQFF

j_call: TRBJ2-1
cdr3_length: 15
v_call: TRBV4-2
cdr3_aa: CASSQAPGLSDEQFF

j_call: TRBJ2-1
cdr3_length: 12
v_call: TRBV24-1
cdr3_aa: CATSARANEQFF

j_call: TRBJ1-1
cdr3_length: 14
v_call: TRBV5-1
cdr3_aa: CATTPGQGGTEAFF

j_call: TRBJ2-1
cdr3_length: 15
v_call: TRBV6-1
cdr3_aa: CASRPSVYSYNEQFF

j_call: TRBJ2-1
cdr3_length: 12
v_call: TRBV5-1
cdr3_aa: CASSTDREAQFF

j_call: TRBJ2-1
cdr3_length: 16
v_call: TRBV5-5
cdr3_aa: CASSLAMAARYNEQFF

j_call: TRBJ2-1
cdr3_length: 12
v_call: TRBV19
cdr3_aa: CATGSNRNEQFF